The rows below give T cell receptor beta chains drawn from one sample of a study of blood T cell repertoires in COVID-19. TCRdb's table, derived via immunoSEQ multiplex PCR, lists solely in-frame clones and lacks some. The data contain 500,000 or so clones, about 90% of them seen just once; the ten biggest clones take up 0.65% to 0.9%. Material: PBMCs or T cells enriched from blood (not recorded which). The receptors originated from a woman in her late teens or twenties who had recovered from COVID-19. CDR3s include the opening cysteine and the closing phenylalanine or tryptophan. D genes are given only for firm matches. The size of a clone is reported for some rows only, either as once, few or many, or as a class for expanded clones.

v_call	clone_size	j_call	d_call	cdr3_aa	cdr3_nt
TRBV5-4	once	TRBJ2-1	.	CASSPARGANEQFF	TGTGCCAGCAGCCCGGCCCGGGGGGCCAATGAGCAGTTCTTC
TRBV6-4	.	TRBJ1-2	.	CASSDWRMDVPGYTF	TGTGCCAGCAGTGATTGGAGGATGGACGTTCCGGGCTACACCTTC
TRBV5-1	.	TRBJ2-7	TRBD2	CASSLARGGSSSYEQYF	TGCGCCAGCAGCTTGGCCCGTGGCGGGAGTAGCTCCTACGAGCAGTACTTC
TRBV6-6	.	TRBJ2-7	TRBD2	CASSPRSRGLAGGSYEQYF	TGTGCCAGCAGTCCCCGGTCCCGAGGACTAGCGGGGGGTTCCTACGAGCAGTACTTC
TRBV29-1	once	TRBJ1-6	.	CSVEVDSDSPLHF	TGCAGCGTTGAAGTGGACAGCGATTCACCCCTCCACTTT
TRBV6-5	.	TRBJ1-4	TRBD1	CASSYRTGATNEKLFF	TGTGCCAGCAGTTACCGGACAGGCGCAACTAATGAAAAACTGTTTTTT
TRBV6-5	.	TRBJ1-1	TRBD1	CASRRTGWSTEAFF	TGTGCCAGCAGGCGGACAGGTTGGAGCACTGAAGCTTTCTTT
TRBV29-1	.	TRBJ2-5	TRBD1	CSGGQVQETQYF	TGCAGCGGGGGACAGGTACAAGAGACCCAGTACTTC
TRBV2	.	TRBJ2-7	TRBD1	CASSVGTGSYEQYF	TGTGCCAGCAGTGTCGGGACAGGGTCCTACGAGCAGTACTTC
TRBV13	.	TRBJ2-7	TRBD2	CASSFQRLADYEQYF	TGTGCCAGCAGCTTTCAGAGACTAGCGGATTACGAGCAGTACTTC
TRBV12-5	.	TRBJ1-1	TRBD1	CASGLTGDTEAFF	TGTGCTAGTGGTTTGACAGGGGACACTGAAGCTTTCTTT
TRBV28	.	TRBJ1-2	TRBD1	CASSSGGGKGYGYTF	TGTGCCAGCAGTTCAGGGGGTGGGAAAGGATATGGCTACACCTTC
TRBV6-5	.	TRBJ1-2	.	CASSSYSTSHYGYTF	TGTGCCAGCAGTTCCTACTCGACATCCCACTATGGCTACACCTTC
TRBV19	.	TRBJ2-3	TRBD2	CASSRLAADTQYF	TGTGCCAGTAGTAGACTAGCGGCAGATACGCAGTATTTT
TRBV30	few	TRBJ1-4	TRBD1	CAWAGQLNEKLFF	TGTGCCTGGGCGGGACAGTTAAATGAAAAACTGTTTTTT
TRBV19	.	TRBJ2-3	TRBD2	CASSLLGGGLTDTQYF	TGTGCCAGTAGTTTACTCGGGGGGGGGCTCACAGATACGCAGTATTTT
TRBV25-1	.	TRBJ1-5	.	CASRGEDQPQHF	TGTGCCAGCAGAGGTGAGGATCAGCCCCAGCATTTT
TRBV7-9	.	TRBJ1-1	TRBD1	CASSPITQGGAFF	TGTGCCAGCAGCCCTATTACTCAGGGGGGAGCTTTCTTT
TRBV10-2	once	TRBJ2-5	TRBD2	CASRSSGGARETQYF	TGCGCCAGCCGGAGTAGCGGGGGGGCACGGGAGACCCAGTACTTC
TRBV7-9	.	TRBJ2-3	.	CASSLNTQYF	TGTGCCAGCAGCCTAAATACGCAGTATTTT